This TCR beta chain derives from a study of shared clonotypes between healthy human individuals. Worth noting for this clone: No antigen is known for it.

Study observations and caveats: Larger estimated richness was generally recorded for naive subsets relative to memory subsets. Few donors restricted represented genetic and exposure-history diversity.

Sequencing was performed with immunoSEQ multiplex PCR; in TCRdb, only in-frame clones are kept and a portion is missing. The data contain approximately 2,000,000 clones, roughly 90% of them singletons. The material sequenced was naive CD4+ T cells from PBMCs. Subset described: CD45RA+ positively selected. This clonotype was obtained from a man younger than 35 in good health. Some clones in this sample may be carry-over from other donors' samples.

The CDR3 is CASSFGAAKGYTF. DNA for the CDR3: TGTGCCAGCAGTTTTGGGGCAGCTAAGGGCTACACCTTC. The V gene is TRBV28, the J gene TRBJ1-2; possibly TRBD1 for D (5 bases). The CDR3 totals 13 residues. Per germline, CDR1 MDHEN and CDR2 SYDVKM. Trimming left V 3 bases short and J 8 bases short, with 13 bases between.